A selection of T cell receptor beta chains follows, all from one sample in a study of blood T cell repertoires in COVID-19. Using immunoSEQ multiplex PCR, the repertoire was profiled, and TCRdb retains in-frame clones only, with some absent. Here the sample spans roughly 200,000 clones, approximately 90% being singletons. Sequencing was performed on peripheral blood. These receptors were collected from a woman aged 25 to 39 with active or convalescent COVID-19. CDR3s include the opening cysteine and the closing phenylalanine or tryptophan. A D gene is named only where the DNA matches it firmly. Some rows have no size entry. The others give once, few or many, or a class for an expanded clone.

d_gene,abundance,v_gene,j_gene,CDR3nt,CDR3aa
NA,few,TRBV19,TRBJ1-5,TGTGCCAGTAGTATAGCGGACAGCTACTTTAGCAATCAGCCCCAGCATTTT,CASSIADSYFSNQPQHF
TRBD1,NA,TRBV6-1,TRBJ2-1,TGTGCCAGCAGTGGTGGGTTACAGGGGGCAAATAATGAGCAGTTCTTC,CASSGGLQGANNEQFF
NA,NA,TRBV2,TRBJ1-2,TGTGCCAGCAGTCCCACAGGACCCTCCTATGGCTACACCTTC,CASSPTGPSYGYTF
NA,NA,TRBV5-1,TRBJ2-1,TGCGCCAGCAGCCCCACACTACAGGGCGTGGGCGATGAGCAGTTCTTC,CASSPTLQGVGDEQFF
NA,NA,TRBV4-1,TRBJ2-1,TGCGCCAGCAGCCAATCCGAGGGCCGGTCCTACAATGAGCAGTTCTTC,CASSQSEGRSYNEQFF
NA,NA,TRBV10-1,TRBJ2-7,TGCGCCAGCAGCATCTCAGGGGGGCGAGAGCAGTACTTC,CASSISGGREQYF
TRBD1,NA,TRBV5-1,TRBJ1-1,TGCGCCAGCAGCTTGGCCGGGACAGGGTCTTGGGAGAACACTGAAGCTTTCTTT,CASSLAGTGSWENTEAFF
NA,NA,TRBV11-3,TRBJ1-6,TGTGCCAGCAGCTTAAGGTCCCGGAGCTCCTATAATTCACCCCTCCACTTT,CASSLRSRSSYNSPLHF
NA,NA,TRBV19,TRBJ1-5,TGTGCCAGTAGTATATTGGGGAGTAACAATCAGCCCCAGCATTTT,CASSILGSNNQPQHF
TRBD2,NA,TRBV18,TRBJ2-7,TGTGCCAGCTCACCCGGCACTAGCGGTTCCTCCTACGAGCAGTACTTC,CASSPGTSGSSYEQYF
TRBD1,NA,TRBV4-1,TRBJ1-1,TGCGCCAGCGGACTACCCACAGGGGGCGGAATGAACACTGAAGCTTTCTTT,CASGLPTGGGMNTEAFF
NA,NA,TRBV7-8,TRBJ1-2,TGTGCCAGCGTCCCCCAACGGGGGAATAACTATGGCTACACCTTC,CASVPQRGNNYGYTF
NA,NA,TRBV9,TRBJ1-1,TGTGCCAGCAGCGTAGGCGGAGGGGTGGGCACTGAAGCTTTCTTT,CASSVGGGVGTEAFF
TRBD1,NA,TRBV19,TRBJ1-1,TGTGCCAGTACGGGAGGGACTTACTTCAGGGGGACTGAAGCTTTCTTT,CASTGGTYFRGTEAFF
TRBD1,NA,TRBV6-5,TRBJ2-3,TGTGCCAGCAGTTACGAGGGGACAGACACAGATACGCAGTATTTT,CASSYEGTDTDTQYF
TRBD1,NA,TRBV18,TRBJ1-2,TGTGCCAGCTCACCACGCGAGGACAGGGACTATGGCTACACCTTC,CASSPREDRDYGYTF
TRBD2,NA,TRBV7-2,TRBJ2-2,TGTGCCAGCAGCTCGAGCGGGAGGGCCGGGGAGCTGTTTTTT,CASSSSGRAGELFF
NA,few,TRBV5-1,TRBJ2-7,TGCGCCAGCAGCTTGGGGGCGGGTAGCGGAGAATCCTACGAGCAGTACTTC,CASSLGAGSGESYEQYF
TRBD1,NA,TRBV5-1,TRBJ1-1,TGCGCCAGCAGCCCCGGGGGGACAGGGGGGAACACTGAAGCTTTCTTT,CASSPGGTGGNTEAFF
TRBD2,NA,TRBV30,TRBJ2-1,TGTGCCGAACAAGCGGGGGGGCTGAATGAGCAGTTCTTC,CAEQAGGLNEQFF